This is a list of T cell receptor beta chains from one sample in a study of control samples from healthy donors and cancer patients. Produced via immunoSEQ multiplex PCR; TCRdb's table is partial and in-frame only. The sample yields 95,000 to 150,000 clones, about 88% seen once. Material for sequencing was blood. These receptors were collected from a man aged 18 to 30 in good health. Each CDR3 is given with its conserved first and last residue. A D gene is named only where the DNA matches it firmly. Size is stated for part of the rows, as once, few or many counts, or as a class when the clone is expanded.

clone size	V gene	D gene	J gene	CDR3 protein	CDR3 DNA
once	TRBV19	-	TRBJ2-5	CASSISDSMQETQYF	TGTGCCAGTAGTATATCGGACAGCATGCAAGAGACCCAGTACTTC
-	TRBV3-1/TRBV3-2	TRBD2	TRBJ2-2	CASSQRLAGVWNTGELFF	TGTGCCAGCAGCCAGAGACTAGCGGGAGTTTGGAACACCGGGGAGCTGTTTTTT
-	TRBV25-1	-	TRBJ1-6	CASNVGVGGPLHF	TGTGCCAGCAACGTCGGGGTTGGAGGTCCCCTCCACTTT
-	TRBV18	-	TRBJ2-5	CASSPAGTADRTQYF	TGTGCCAGCTCACCGGCCGGGACGGCCGACCGGACCCAGTACTTC
once	TRBV19	TRBD1	TRBJ2-1	CASSPWTGGSEQFF	TGTGCCAGTAGTCCTTGGACAGGGGGGAGTGAGCAGTTCTTC
-	TRBV12-3/TRBV12-4	-	TRBJ1-2	CASAPGLGGYTF	TGTGCCAGCGCCCCCGGGTTGGGGGGCTACACCTTC
-	TRBV19	-	TRBJ2-7	CASSTREDEQYF	TGTGCCAGTAGTACGCGAGAAGACGAGCAGTACTTC
-	TRBV5-1	TRBD2	TRBJ2-2	CASSLLGLAGTGGELFF	TGCGCCAGCAGCTTGTTGGGACTAGCGGGGACGGGCGGGGAGCTGTTTTTT
once	TRBV25-1	TRBD1	TRBJ2-5	CASSEYRTDRDQETQYF	TGTGCCAGCAGTGAATATAGAACCGACAGGGACCAAGAGACCCAGTACTTC
-	TRBV9	-	TRBJ1-1	CASSVAGLSMNTEAFF	TGTGCCAGCAGCGTAGCCGGGCTCTCCATGAACACTGAAGCTTTCTTT
few	TRBV12-2	-	TRBJ1-2	CASRSWRSKDYTF	TGTGCAAGTCGCTCCTGGAGGAGCAAGGACTACACCTTC
-	TRBV19	TRBD1	TRBJ2-1	CASSIDTTGFHNEQFF	TGTGCCAGTAGTATAGATACGACAGGGTTTCACAATGAGCAGTTCTTC
once	TRBV18	-	TRBJ2-1	CASSPSSEQFF	TGTGCCAGCTCACCAAGTAGTGAGCAGTTCTTC
-	TRBV27	-	TRBJ1-5	CASSLAGNYIWPQHF	TGTGCCAGCAGTTTGGCAGGCAATTATATCTGGCCCCAGCATTTT
-	TRBV27	-	TRBJ2-7	CASSLGGYEQYF	TGTGCCAGCAGTTTAGGGGGCTACGAGCAGTACTTC
once	TRBV28	-	TRBJ2-7	CASSSTRTGPVSYEQYF	TGTGCCAGCAGTTCAACGCGGACGGGCCCAGTTTCCTACGAGCAGTACTTC
-	TRBV19	TRBD2	TRBJ2-3	CASTGGSNTQYF	TGTGCCAGTACCGGGGGGTCAAATACGCAGTATTTT
-	TRBV6-1	-	TRBJ2-7	CASSEQGVGYEQYF	TGTGCCAGCAGTGAGCAGGGTGTGGGTTACGAGCAGTACTTC
-	TRBV9	-	TRBJ2-5	CASSGFGGGHRETQYF	TGTGCCAGCAGCGGGTTTGGCGGGGGACACCGGGAGACCCAGTACTTC
-	TRBV30	-	TRBJ1-2	CAWSNTDFYGYTF	TGTGCCTGGAGCAACACCGACTTCTATGGCTACACCTTC
-	TRBV4-1	-	TRBJ1-3	CASSQEHTSGNTIYF	TGCGCCAGCAGCCAAGAGCACACCTCTGGAAACACCATATATTTT
-	TRBV19	TRBD2	TRBJ2-3	CASSGLAGHSTDTQYF	TGTGCCAGTAGCGGACTAGCGGGACATAGCACAGATACGCAGTATTTT
-	TRBV2	TRBD2	TRBJ2-2	CASSPFSGRATGELFF	TGTGCCAGCAGTCCGTTTAGCGGGAGGGCTACCGGGGAGCTGTTTTTT
-	TRBV15	-	TRBJ1-2	CATSRDRTVPAYGYTF	TGTGCCACCAGCAGAGATAGGACAGTCCCCGCCTATGGCTACACCTTC
-	TRBV7-6	TRBD1	TRBJ1-1	CASSGDRFMNTEAFF	TGTGCCAGCAGTGGGGACAGATTTATGAACACTGAAGCTTTCTTT
many	TRBV10-1	-	TRBJ1-1	CASSGLGNGAEAFF	TGCGCCAGCAGTGGATTAGGGAATGGCGCTGAAGCTTTCTTT
-	TRBV7-9	TRBD2	TRBJ2-5	CASSLGLAGQETQYF	TGTGCCAGCAGCTTAGGACTAGCGGGACAAGAGACCCAGTACTTC
few	TRBV5-1	-	TRBJ1-5	CASSFEPDSNQPQHF	TGCGCCAGCAGCTTCGAACCGGATAGCAATCAGCCCCAGCATTTT
once	TRBV5-4	-	TRBJ2-7	CASSLARQGHGEQYF	TGTGCCAGCAGCTTGGCCCGGCAGGGTCATGGGGAGCAGTACTTC